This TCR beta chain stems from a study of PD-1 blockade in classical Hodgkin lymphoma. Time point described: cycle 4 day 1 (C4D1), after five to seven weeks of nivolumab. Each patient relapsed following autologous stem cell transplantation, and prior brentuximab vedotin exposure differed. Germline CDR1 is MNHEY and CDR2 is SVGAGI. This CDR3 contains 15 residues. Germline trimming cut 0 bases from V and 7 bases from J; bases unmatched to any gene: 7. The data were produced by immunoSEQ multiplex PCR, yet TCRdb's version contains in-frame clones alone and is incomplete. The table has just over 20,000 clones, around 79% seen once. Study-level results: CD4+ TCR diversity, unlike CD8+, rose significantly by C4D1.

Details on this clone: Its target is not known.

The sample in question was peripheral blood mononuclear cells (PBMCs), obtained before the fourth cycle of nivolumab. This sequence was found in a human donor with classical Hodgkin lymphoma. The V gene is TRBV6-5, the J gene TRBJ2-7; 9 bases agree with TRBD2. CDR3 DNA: TGTGCCAGCAGTTACTCGACTAGCGGTCCTCTGGAGCAGTACTTC. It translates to CASSYSTSGPLEQYF.